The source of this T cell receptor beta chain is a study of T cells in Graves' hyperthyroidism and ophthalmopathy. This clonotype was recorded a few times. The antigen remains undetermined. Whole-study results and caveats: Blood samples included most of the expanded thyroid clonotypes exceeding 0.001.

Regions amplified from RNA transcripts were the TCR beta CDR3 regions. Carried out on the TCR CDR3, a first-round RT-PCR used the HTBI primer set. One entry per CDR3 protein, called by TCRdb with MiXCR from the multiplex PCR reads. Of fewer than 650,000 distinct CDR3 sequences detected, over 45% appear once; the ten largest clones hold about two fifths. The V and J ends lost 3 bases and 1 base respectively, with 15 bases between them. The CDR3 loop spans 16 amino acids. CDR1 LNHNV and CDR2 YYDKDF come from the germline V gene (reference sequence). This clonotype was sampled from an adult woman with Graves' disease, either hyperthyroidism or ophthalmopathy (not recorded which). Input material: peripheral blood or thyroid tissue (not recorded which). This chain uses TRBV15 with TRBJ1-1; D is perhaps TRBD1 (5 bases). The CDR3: CATSRGEDTRNTEAFF. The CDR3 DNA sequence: TGTGCCACCAGCAGGGGGGAGGACACTCGGAACACTGAAGCTTTCTTT.